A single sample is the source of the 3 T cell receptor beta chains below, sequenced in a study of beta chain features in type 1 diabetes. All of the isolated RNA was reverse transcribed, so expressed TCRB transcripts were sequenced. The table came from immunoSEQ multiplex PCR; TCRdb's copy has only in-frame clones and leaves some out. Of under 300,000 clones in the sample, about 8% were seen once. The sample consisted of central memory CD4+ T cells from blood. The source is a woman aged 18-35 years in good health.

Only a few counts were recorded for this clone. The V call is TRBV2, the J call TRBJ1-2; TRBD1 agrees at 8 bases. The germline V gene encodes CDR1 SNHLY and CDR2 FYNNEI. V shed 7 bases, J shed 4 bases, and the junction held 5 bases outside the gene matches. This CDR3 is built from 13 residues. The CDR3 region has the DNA TGTGCCAGCACCGACAGGGGTTCCTATGGCTACACCTTC. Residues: CASTDRGSYGYTF.

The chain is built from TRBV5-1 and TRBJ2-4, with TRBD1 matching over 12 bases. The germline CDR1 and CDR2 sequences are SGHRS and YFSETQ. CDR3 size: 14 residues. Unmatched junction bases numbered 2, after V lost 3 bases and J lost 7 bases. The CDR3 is CASSWGTGGNIQYF. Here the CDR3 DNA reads TGCGCCAGCAGCTGGGGGACAGGGGGCAACATTCAGTACTTC.

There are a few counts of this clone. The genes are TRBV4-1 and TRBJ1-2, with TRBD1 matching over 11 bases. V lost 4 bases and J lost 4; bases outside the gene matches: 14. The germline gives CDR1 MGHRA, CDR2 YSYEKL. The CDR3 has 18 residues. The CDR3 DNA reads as TGCGCCAGCAGCCCAAGTGTGGACAGGGGGCGTATCACCTATGGCTACACCTTC. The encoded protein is CASSPSVDRGRITYGYTF.